This T cell receptor (beta chain) was identified during a study of T cell responses to AZD1222 COVID-19 vaccine. For the study at large: Pooled samples include second doses given at about 4 or 12 weeks. Study outcomes and limitations: In all cases, repertoires were sampled only after the peak T cell response.

Produced via immunoSEQ multiplex PCR; TCRdb's table is partial and in-frame only. The sample contains fewer than 120,000 clones, nearly 90% of which appear only once. J was trimmed by 10 bases and V by 0 bases; bases with no gene match: 2. This CDR3 is 12 amino acids long. CDR1 and CDR2 (germline): ENHRY, SYGVKD. To note about this clone: Its antigen is not identified.

V is TRBV10-3 and J is TRBJ1-1; 7 nucleotides agree with TRBD1. The clonotype was recovered from an adult in good health. The sample consisted of peripheral blood, taken on day 0 of AZD1222 vaccination. As DNA, the CDR3 is TGTGCCATCAGTGAGTCCGACAGGGCAGCTTTCTTT. Its protein is CAISESDRAAFF.